The 7 T cell receptor beta chains in this list originate from one sample, sequenced in a study of T cell clonality in common variable immunodeficiency. Sequenced by immunoSEQ multiplex PCR; TCRdb stores in-frame clones only, minus some. The data show about 47,000 clones, none appearing only once, with approximately 0.68% held by the ten largest. The sample was peripheral blood mononuclear cells. All receptors derive from a person between 18 and 75 years old in good health.

This clone was recorded many times. Read data end 3 residues before the CDR3 end; the end is taken from the germline J gene. The rearrangement joins TRBV5-1 to TRBJ2-7, with 9 bases that match TRBD1. J was trimmed by 5 bases and V by 4 bases; bases with no gene match: 7. CDR3 length: 14 amino acids. Germline values: CDR1 SGHRS, CDR2 YFSETQ. The CDR3 bases that were read are TGCGCCAGCAGCACCGGACAGGGGCGTCACGAG. Encoded protein: CASSTGQGRHE. The entire CDR3 sequence reads CASSTGQGRHEQYF. Based on the CDR3 plus reference TRBV5-1 and TRBJ2-7, the full variable domain is KAGVTQTPRYLIKTRGQQVTLSCSPISGHRSVSWYQQTPGQGLQFLFEYFSETQRNKGNFPGRFSGRQFSNSRSEMNVSTLELGDSALYLCASSTGQGRHEQYFGPGTRLTVT.

This clone was seen many times. The read terminates 3 residues ahead of where the CDR3 ends, so the germline J gene completes it. This chain links TRBV4-1 with TRBJ2-5; 7 nucleotides line up with TRBD2. This CDR3 has 17 residues. Germline CDR1 is MGHRA and CDR2 is YSYEKL. The trim removed 0 bases at V and 3 bases at J, leaving 10 bases unmatched. The covered CDR3 bases are TGCGCCAGCAGCCAAGATTCGGCTAGCGGTAAAGAAGAGACC. Its translation is CASSQDSASGKEET. The whole CDR3 sequence is CASSQDSASGKEETQYF.

This clone was recorded at least ten times. The observed sequence ends 3 residues before the CDR3 terminus, with the missing tail filled in from the germline J gene. V is TRBV4-1 and J is TRBJ1-1; tentatively, D is TRBD1 (6 bases). The ends were cut back, 4 bases at V and 7 bases at J, with 13 bases in the middle. The CDR3 is 13 residues long. Germline V CDR1 and CDR2: MGHRA, YSYEKL. CDR3 amino acids: CASSPGTLVEAFF. The CDR3 bases that were read are TGCGCCAGCAGCCCTGGGACACTAGTTGAA.

This clone was recorded at least ten times. Read sequence stops 3 residues before the CDR3 end, and the germline J gene provides the missing end. The sample has other DNA sequences that encode this CDR3 too. The rearrangement links TRBV10-3 to TRBJ1-5; 7 bases fit TRBD1. V lost 9 bases to trimming and J lost 7 bases; unmatched junction nucleotides: 9. This CDR3 spans 13 amino acids. Germline V gene lookup returns CDR1 ENHRY and CDR2 SYGVKD. The CDR3 DNA, read in part, is TGTGCCATTAGCACCGGGACAGCCCAGCCC. Amino acid sequence: CAISTGTAQP. In full, the CDR3 is CAISTGTAQPQHF.

This clone was counted many times. The read terminates 3 residues ahead of where the CDR3 ends, so the germline J gene completes it. The V call is TRBV19, the J call TRBJ2-7; 7 nucleotides line up with TRBD1. CDR1 is LNHDA and CDR2 is SQIVND in the germline V gene (reference sequence). The CDR3 is 13 amino acids. V shed 8 bases and J 3 bases; nucleotides not matched to a gene: 7. The CDR3 sequence is CASRGTEDYEQYF. Partial CDR3 DNA: TGTGCCAGTCGAGGGACAGAAGACTACGAG.

This clone has at least ten counts. The read falls 3 residues short of the CDR3 end, and the missing part is taken from the germline J gene. V gene TRBV6-2 or TRBV6-3 combines with J gene TRBJ2-7, with D possibly TRBD1 on 6 matching bases. The CDR3 is 17 amino acids. CDR1 is MNHEY and CDR2 is SVGEGT in the germline V gene. Trimming shortened V by 8 bases and J by 1 base, and 24 bases separated the two germline ends. CDR3 sequence: CASRTAHFWTESYEQYF. CDR3 DNA (partial): TGTGCCAGCCGAACCGCTCATTTTTGGACAGAATCCTACGAG.

This clone was detected ten times or more. The read terminates 3 residues before the CDR3 end, so the remaining end is supplied by the germline J gene. The V gene is TRBV20-1, the J gene TRBJ2-5; 7 positions agree with TRBD2. After removal of 3 bases from V and 5 bases from J, the junction contained 9 bases not matched to a gene. The CDR3 is made up of 14 amino acids. CDR1 and CDR2 (germline): DFQATT, SNEGSKA (reference sequence). The DNA read from the CDR3 is TGCAGTGCTAGGGGCGGGAGCGAAGTTGAGACC. Encoded protein: CSARGGSEVET. Given in full, the CDR3 is CSARGGSEVETQYF.